The next 28 T cell receptor beta chains were all read from a single sample in a study of blood T cells in healthy people across ages. Primed by a sample-barcoded 5' primer and a J-beta primer mix, a second PCR proceeded for 7 to 11 cycles. TCRdb re-analysed the 5' RACE reads in MiXCR, keeping a single row per CDR3 protein. The repertoire includes about 730,000 distinct CDR3 sequences, roughly 43% of them detected once, and around a fifth sits in the top ten. The sample taken for sequencing was blood. These receptors were collected from a woman aged 60 to 75 in good health.

This clonotype appeared many times. The rearrangement uses TRBV6-5 and TRBJ1-4; 9 bases match TRBD1. The trim removed 6 bases at V and 5 bases at J, leaving 4 bases unmatched. This CDR3 has 14 residues. Germline CDR1 MNHEY, CDR2 SVGAGI. CDR3 sequence reads: CASSRDRENEKLFF. The CDR3 nucleotides read TGTGCCAGCAGCCGGGACAGGGAAAATGAAAAACTGTTTTTT.

This clonotype was detected only a few times. The V and J genes are TRBV5-4 and TRBJ1-2; D gene unclear. Between the trimmed V and J ends, which lost 4 bases and 3 bases, there was a span of 10 bases. The CDR3 runs 13 residues. Germline values: CDR1 SGHNT, CDR2 YYREEE (reference sequence). The CDR3 DNA reads as TGTGCCAGCAGCCTTGATCCGGACTATGGCTACACCTTC. This codes for CASSLDPDYGYTF.

The chain employs TRBV12-3 or TRBV12-4 and TRBJ2-1, with 10 bases identical to TRBD2. V shed 6 bases, J shed 6 bases, and the junction held 11 bases outside the gene matches. CDR3 length: 16 amino acids. Written as DNA, the CDR3 is TGTGCCAGCAGAAGAGGACTAGCGGTCAACCTCAATGAGCAGTTCTTC. This sequence encodes CASRRGLAVNLNEQFF.

V and J are TRBV9 and TRBJ2-1; unclear D gene. Germline lookup yields CDR1 SGDLS and CDR2 YYNGEE. V was trimmed by 0 bases and J by 2 bases, leaving 9 bases between them. The CDR3 extends over 15 amino acids. The CDR3 region is CASSVAATTYNEQFF. DNA of the CDR3: TGTGCCAGCAGCGTAGCCGCAACAACCTACAATGAGCAGTTCTTC.

This chain joins TRBV7-3 and TRBJ2-7; D ambiguous. V lost 0 bases to trimming and J lost 5 bases, with 8 bases between them. From germline, CDR1 is SGHTA and CDR2 FQGTGA. This CDR3 has 13 amino acids. CDR3 loop: CASSLTKTDEQYF. The CDR3 DNA sequence: TGTGCCAGCAGCTTAACGAAGACCGACGAGCAGTACTTC.

This chain uses TRBV6-5 with TRBJ2-7; perhaps TRBD1 as D (6 bases). The CDR3 contains 13 residues. The V gene's germline CDR1 is MNHEY and CDR2 SVGAGI. V lost 10 bases, J lost 5 bases, and 18 bases lay in between. The CDR3 reads CATTGREFDEQYF. CDR3 sequence (DNA): TGTGCCACGACAGGCAGGGAATTCGACGAGCAGTACTTC.

The chain joins TRBV29-1 to TRBJ2-5; TRBD1 agrees at 12 bases. The CDR3 covers 14 residues. With 4 bases clipped from V and 11 bases from J, the junction kept 11 bases outside the gene matches. Germline V lookup: CDR1 SQVTM, CDR2 ANQGSEA. For the CDR3, the DNA is TGCAGCGTTGGGGACAGGGGGCCGTACAATGAGCAGTACTTC. Translated: CSVGDRGPYNEQYF.

The chain links TRBV5-1 to TRBJ2-3, with D possibly matching TRBD1 (6 bases). Per germline, CDR1 SGHRS and CDR2 YFSETQ. The CDR3 loop spans 15 amino acids. The ends were cut back, 0 bases at V and 7 bases at J, with 15 bases in the middle. The CDR3 DNA reads TGCGCCAGCAGCTTGGTGATGGGGGCGCCGAATACGCAGTATTTT. Protein: CASSLVMGAPNTQYF.

This clonotype was detected only a few times. This sequence joins TRBV9 and TRBJ2-7, with TRBD1 matching over 7 bases. The J call may be mistaken, given a closer DNA end match to TRBJ2-5. Germline CDR1 SGDLS, CDR2 YYNGEE. CDR3 length: 14 amino acids. The CDR3 DNA reads TGTGCCAGCAGCAAAGGAGCAGGGGGAGAGACCCAGTACTTC. Its protein product is CASSKGAGGETQYF.

The chain recombines TRBV27 with TRBJ2-7, with TRBD1 identical over 11 bases. The V segment lost 6 bases and the J segment 3 bases; nucleotides outside the gene matches: 13. The CDR3 is 17 residues long. CDR1 and CDR2 (germline): MNHEY, SMNVEV (reference sequence). As DNA, the CDR3 is TGTGCCAGCAGGGGCCGGGACAGGGGGTTGTACGGCTACGAGCAGTACTTC. This gives the protein CASRGRDRGLYGYEQYF.

At least ten counts were recorded for this clonotype. This rearrangement joins TRBV5-4 to TRBJ2-3; 10 nucleotides agree with TRBD2. Germline V CDR1 and CDR2: SGHNT, YYREEE (reference sequence). Germline trimming cut 0 bases from V and 6 bases from J; bases unmatched to any gene: 7. The CDR3 extends over 16 amino acids. As DNA, the CDR3 is TGTGCCAGCAGCTTGGGAACTAGCGGGGTGCTGGATACGCAGTATTTT. This gives the protein CASSLGTSGVLDTQYF. Supplemented by reference TRBV5-4 and TRBJ2-3, the full variable domain reads ETGVTQSPTHLIKTRGQQVTLRCSSQSGHNTVSWYQQALGQGPQFIFQYYREEENGRGNFPPRFSGLQFPNYSSELNVNALELDDSALYLCASSLGTSGVLDTQYFGPGTRLTVL.

This clonotype appeared a few times. J is TRBJ2-3 and V is TRBV4-3; D gene ambiguous. Looked up from germline, CDR1 is LGHNA and CDR2 is YSLEER. The CDR3 length is 13 residues. Trimming removed 4 bases from V and 4 bases from J, with 9 bases in between. The CDR3 sequence: CASSPSPPDTQYF. CDR3 bases: TGCGCCAGCAGCCCGAGCCCCCCAGATACGCAGTATTTT.

This rearrangement joins TRBV7-8 to TRBJ2-7, with 15 bases that match TRBD2. Germline V lookup: CDR1 SGHVS, CDR2 FQNEAQ. CDR3 size: 17 residues. The V segment lost 6 bases and the J segment 1 base; nucleotides outside the gene matches: 7. In nucleotides, the CDR3 is TGTGCCAGCAGTTTTGGACTAGCGGGAGGGCCGTCCTACGAGCAGTACTTC. Its protein product is CASSFGLAGGPSYEQYF.

At least ten counts were recorded for this clonotype. V usage is TRBV29-1 and J usage is TRBJ2-5; D is uncertain. V was pared by 7 bases and J by 5 bases, with 14 bases between. The CDR3 totals 12 residues. Germline V gene data show CDR1 as SQVTM and CDR2 as ANQGSEA. CDR3 nucleotide sequence: TGCAGCGACGTGCCGGGTCAGGAGACCCAGTACTTC. Amino acids: CSDVPGQETQYF.

This clonotype has only a few counts. The V call is TRBV7-9, the J call TRBJ2-5; no definite D call. Germline loops: CDR1 SEHNR, CDR2 FQNEAQ (reference sequence). This CDR3 has 12 residues. The V gene lost 1 base and the J gene lost 11 bases, with 11 bases spanning the gap. The CDR3 reads CASSLDGLEQYF. In nucleotides, the CDR3 is TGTGCCAGCAGCTTAGACGGCTTGGAGCAGTACTTC.

Remarks on this clonotype: This clone may be a read error of a much larger clone one base away. This chain joins TRBV20-1 and TRBJ2-1, with TRBD2 as a possible D gene (5 bases). Germline V gene data show CDR1 as DFQATT and CDR2 as SNEGSKA (reference sequence). This CDR3 region has 13 residues. CDR3 bases: TGCAGTGCTAGATCTGACTATTACAGTGAGCAGTTCTTC. Encoded protein: CSARSDYYSEQFF.

The sample holds one count of this clonotype. This chain links TRBV3-1 with TRBJ2-7; 9 bases fit TRBD1. J gave up 7 bases and V 4 bases, and 20 bases lay outside the gene matches. This CDR3 is 18 amino acids long. Germline V gene lookup returns CDR1 LGHDT and CDR2 YNNKEL (reference sequence). CDR3 residues: CASSLFTGGPGSYNEQYF. In DNA form, the CDR3 reads TGTGCCAGCAGCCTATTCACAGGGGGCCCCGGCTCCTACAATGAGCAGTACTTC.

The CDR3 loop reads CASSLDRSGRVNTGELFF. As DNA, the CDR3 is TGTGCCAGCAGCTTAGATAGAAGCGGGAGGGTGAACACCGGGGAGCTGTTTTTT. This sequence joins TRBV7-6 and TRBJ2-2, with TRBD2 matching 10 bases. Trimming cost V 1 base and J 1 base; bases outside gene matches: 6. The germline V gene has CDR1 SGHVS and CDR2 FNYEAQ. The CDR3 covers 18 residues.

This clonotype has ten or more counts. J is TRBJ2-5 and V is TRBV5-1; D is possibly TRBD1 (6 bases). Germline lookup yields CDR1 SGHRS and CDR2 YFSETQ. The CDR3 length is 14 residues. Trimming stripped 2 bases from V and 3 bases from J, with 11 bases between. The CDR3 loop is CASSFRAGEETQYF. The CDR3 DNA sequence: TGCGCCAGCAGCTTTCGGGCAGGGGAAGAGACCCAGTACTTC. Full variable domain (remainder filled in from reference TRBV5-1 and TRBJ2-5): KAGVTQTPRYLIKTRGQQVTLSCSPISGHRSVSWYQQTPGQGLQFLFEYFSETQRNKGNFPGRFSGRQFSNSRSEMNVSTLELGDSALYLCASSFRAGEETQYFGPGTRLLVL.

This clonotype was seen more than once but under ten times. One end of the junction varies from germline; a read error may be responsible. The rearrangement links TRBV7-9 to TRBJ2-3; 7 positions match TRBD2. The germline V gene has CDR1 SEHNR and CDR2 FQNEAQ (reference sequence). The CDR3 sequence is 16 residues long. CDR3 in amino acids: CASSFPLGGFTDTQYF. CDR3 bases: TGTGCCAGCAGCTTCCCCTTGGGGGGGTTCACAGATACTCAGTATTTT.

This clonotype was detected a few times. This chain connects TRBV20-1 to TRBJ1-6; possibly TRBD1 for D (6 bases). Trimming left V 3 bases short and J 7 bases short, with 16 bases between. CDR1 and CDR2 (germline): DFQATT, SNEGSKA (reference sequence). The CDR3 runs 15 residues. The CDR3 sequence is CSARTQGRGNSPLHF. DNA for the CDR3: TGCAGTGCTAGGACACAGGGTAGGGGGAATTCACCCCTCCACTTT.

V and J are TRBV6-1 and TRBJ2-1; no reliable D call. CDR3 length: 15 residues. V lost 1 base and J lost 5, with 12 bases in between. CDR1 is MNHNS, CDR2 SASEGT, per germline. The DNA of the CDR3 is TGTGCCAGCAGTGAAGGCGAGGTATGGGACAATGAGCAGTTCTTC. Translated: CASSEGEVWDNEQFF.

This clonotype has at least ten counts. J is TRBJ2-7 and V is TRBV6-6, with D hard to call. V shed 3 bases and J shed 5 bases, with 8 bases lying between them. In germline, CDR1 is MNHNY, CDR2 SVGAGI (reference sequence). This CDR3 contains 12 residues. The CDR3 loop reads CASSYSDNEQYF. The CDR3 DNA reads TGTGCCAGCAGTTATTCCGACAACGAGCAGTACTTC.

The rearrangement links TRBV14 to TRBJ1-6; D remains unclear. The CDR3 extends over 18 amino acids. The V end was cut by 1 base, the J end by 5 bases, with 18 bases between. CDR1 and CDR2 (germline): SGHDN, FVKESK. CDR3: CASSQGLGVPGDNSPLHF. The DNA for the CDR3 is TGTGCCAGCAGCCAAGGATTAGGAGTTCCTGGGGATAATTCACCCCTCCACTTT.

This clonotype was detected a few times. The V gene is TRBV4-2, the J gene TRBJ2-1, with D possibly TRBD1 on 6 matching bases. Trimming left V 5 bases short and J 7 bases short, with 24 bases between. The CDR3 consists of 17 residues. Germline CDR1 is LGHNA and CDR2 is YNFKEQ. CDR3 residues: CASSDNPQGGVGNEQFF. The DNA for the CDR3 is TGTGCCAGCAGCGATAACCCTCAAGGGGGAGTCGGTAATGAGCAGTTCTTC.

As for this clonotype: Germline is not matched at one junction end, which may reflect a read error. This chain uses TRBV27 with TRBJ2-4; D ambiguous. Matching the DNA end better, TRBJ2-7 makes the J call doubtful. The CDR3 has 12 amino acids. The germline V gene has CDR1 MNHEY and CDR2 SMNVEV (reference sequence). CDR3 nucleotide sequence: TGTGCCATCAGTATTCCGAGCTACGAGCAGTACTTC. Amino acid sequence: CAISIPSYEQYF.

J is TRBJ2-7 and V is TRBV28; 8 bases fit TRBD1. Germline CDR1 and CDR2: MDHEN and SYDVKM. The CDR3 has 12 residues. CDR3 nucleotides: TGTGTCTCCGGGACAGGATCCTACGAGCAGTACTTC. It encodes CVSGTGSYEQYF.

The chain links TRBV29-1 to TRBJ1-2; D uncertain. Germline CDR1 is SQVTM and CDR2 is ANQGSEA. The CDR3 has 13 amino acids. The V end was cut by 2 bases, the J end by 3 bases, with 10 bases between. The CDR3 is CSVEFVEDYGYTF. CDR3 coding DNA: TGCAGCGTTGAATTTGTGGAAGACTATGGCTACACCTTC.